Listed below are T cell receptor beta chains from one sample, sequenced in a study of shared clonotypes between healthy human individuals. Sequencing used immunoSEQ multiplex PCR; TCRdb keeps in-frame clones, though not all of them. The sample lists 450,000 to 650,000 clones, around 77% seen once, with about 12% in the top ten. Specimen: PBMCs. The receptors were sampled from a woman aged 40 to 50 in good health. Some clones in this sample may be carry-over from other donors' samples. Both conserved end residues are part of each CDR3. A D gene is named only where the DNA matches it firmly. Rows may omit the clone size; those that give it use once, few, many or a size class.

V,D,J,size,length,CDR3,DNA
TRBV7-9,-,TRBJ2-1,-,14,CASSGTTGYNEQFF,TGTGCCAGCAGCGGGACGACAGGTTACAATGAGCAGTTCTTC
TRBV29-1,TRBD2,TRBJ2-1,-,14,CSTRLAGGYNEQFF,TGCAGCACCAGACTAGCGGGAGGTTACAATGAGCAGTTCTTC
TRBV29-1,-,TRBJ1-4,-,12,CSAARGSEKLFF,TGCAGCGCTGCTCGGGGGTCTGAAAAACTGTTTTTT
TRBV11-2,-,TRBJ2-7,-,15,CASNHSTETWPHPYF,TGTGCCAGCAACCATTCGACGGAGACCTGGCCCCATCCGTACTTC
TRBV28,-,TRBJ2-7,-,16,CASSLAGASGSYEQYF,TGTGCCAGCAGTTTGGCGGGGGCTAGCGGTTCCTACGAGCAGTACTTC
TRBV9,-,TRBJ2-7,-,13,CASSSTTRGEQYF,TGTGCCAGCAGCTCAACGACCCGGGGGGAGCAGTACTTC
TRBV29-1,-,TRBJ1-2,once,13,CSVAPSDNYGYTF,TGCAGCGTTGCCCCCTCGGACAACTATGGCTACACCTTC
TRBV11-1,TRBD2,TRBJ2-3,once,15,CASSPSGRAGDTQYF,TGTGCCAGCAGCCCGAGCGGGAGGGCCGGAGATACGCAGTATTTT
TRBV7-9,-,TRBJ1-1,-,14,CAGSLVGGNAEAFF,TGTGCCGGCAGCTTAGTCGGGGGAAATGCTGAAGCTTTCTTT
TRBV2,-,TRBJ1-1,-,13,CASQNRGTTEAFF,TGTGCCAGCCAAAACCGGGGGACCACTGAAGCTTTCTTT
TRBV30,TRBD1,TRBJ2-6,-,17,CAWSGIQGASGANVLTF,TGTGCCTGGAGTGGGATCCAGGGGGCTTCTGGGGCCAACGTCCTGACTTTC
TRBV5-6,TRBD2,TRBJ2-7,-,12,CASSLAGGEQYF,TGTGCCAGCAGCTTGGCCGGGGGGGAGCAGTACTTC
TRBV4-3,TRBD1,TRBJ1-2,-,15,CASSQLQGPHYGYTF,TGCGCCAGCAGCCAGCTACAGGGGCCCCACTATGGCTACACCTTC
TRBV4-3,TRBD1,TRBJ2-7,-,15,CASSQTSQGVREQYF,TGCGCCAGCAGCCAAACCTCTCAGGGGGTTCGCGAGCAGTACTTC
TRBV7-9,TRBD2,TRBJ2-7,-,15,CASSSLAGVPYEQYF,TGTGCCAGCAGCTCCTTAGCGGGAGTCCCCTACGAGCAGTACTTC
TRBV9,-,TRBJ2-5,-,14,CASSEAAYKGTQYF,TGTGCCAGCAGCGAGGCAGCTTACAAGGGGACCCAGTACTTC
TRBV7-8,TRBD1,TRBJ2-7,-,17,CASSLAVGQGSSYEQYF,TGTGCCAGCAGCTTAGCGGTGGGACAGGGTTCTTCCTACGAGCAGTACTTC
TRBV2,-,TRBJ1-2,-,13,CASSAEGYYGYTF,TGTGCCAGCAGTGCAGAGGGCTACTATGGCTACACCTTC
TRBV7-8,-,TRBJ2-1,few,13,CASSPGLFNEQFF,TGTGCCAGCAGCCCAGGACTCTTCAATGAGCAGTTCTTC
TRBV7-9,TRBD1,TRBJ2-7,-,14,CASSRGQGAYEQYF,TGTGCCAGCAGCCGTGGACAGGGGGCCTACGAGCAGTACTTC
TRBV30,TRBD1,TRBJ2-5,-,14,CAWNTGVGSETQYF,TGTGCCTGGAACACAGGGGTGGGGTCCGAGACCCAGTACTTC
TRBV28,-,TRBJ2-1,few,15,CARFVGGETYNEQFF,TGTGCCAGATTTGTAGGGGGAGAAACCTACAATGAGCAGTTCTTC
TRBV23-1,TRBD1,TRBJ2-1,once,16,CASSQPQGALYNEQFF,TGCGCCAGCAGTCAACCCCAGGGGGCCTTATACAATGAGCAGTTCTTC
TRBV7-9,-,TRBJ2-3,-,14,CASSFSGSTDTQYF,TGTGCCAGCAGCTTTTCCGGGAGCACAGATACGCAGTATTTT
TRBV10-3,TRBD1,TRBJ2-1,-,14,CAIGDRGVYNEQFF,TGTGCCATCGGGGACAGGGGGGTCTACAATGAGCAGTTCTTC
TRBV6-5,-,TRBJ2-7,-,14,CASSQDPSTYEQYF,TGTGCCAGCAGCCAGGATCCCTCTACCTACGAGCAGTACTTC
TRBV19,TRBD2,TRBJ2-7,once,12,CASSTRGGEQYF,TGTGCCAGTAGTACCCGGGGGGGTGAGCAGTACTTC
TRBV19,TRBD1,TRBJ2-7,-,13,CASRGTGVHEQYF,TGTGCCAGTAGGGGGACAGGGGTGCACGAGCAGTACTTC
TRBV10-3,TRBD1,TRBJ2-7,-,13,CAIGTGEGYEQYF,TGTGCCATAGGGACAGGGGAAGGCTACGAGCAGTACTTC
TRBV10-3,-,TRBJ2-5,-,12,CAISDSVETQYF,TGTGCCATCAGTGACTCGGTTGAGACCCAGTACTTC
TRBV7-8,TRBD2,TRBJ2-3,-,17,CASIKTGGGVRIDTQYF,TGTGCCAGCATTAAAACGGGGGGGGGCGTAAGGATAGATACGCAGTATTTT
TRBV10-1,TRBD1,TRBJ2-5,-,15,CASSESRTGKETQYF,TGCGCCAGCAGTGAGTCCAGGACAGGGAAAGAGACCCAGTACTTC
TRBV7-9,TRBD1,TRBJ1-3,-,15,CASSRDRGLGNTIYF,TGTGCCAGCAGCCGGGACAGGGGACTTGGAAACACCATATATTTT
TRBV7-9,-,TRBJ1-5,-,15,CASSLGGHGNQPQHF,TGTGCCAGCAGCTTAGGGGGCCATGGCAATCAGCCCCAGCATTTT
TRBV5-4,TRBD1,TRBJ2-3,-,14,CASSEDRAGDTQYF,TGTGCCAGCAGTGAGGACAGGGCAGGGGATACGCAGTATTTT
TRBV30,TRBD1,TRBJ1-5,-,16,CAWSLGRGLGNQPQHF,TGTGCCTGGTCCCTTGGGAGGGGGCTTGGAAATCAGCCCCAGCATTTT
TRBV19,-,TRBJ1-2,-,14,CASSSRPVFGPYTF,TGTGCCAGTAGTTCCAGACCAGTTTTCGGCCCCTACACCTTC
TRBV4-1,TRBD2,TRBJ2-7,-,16,CASSQFFLAGGYEQYF,TGCGCCAGCAGCCAATTTTTTCTAGCGGGAGGGTACGAGCAGTACTTC
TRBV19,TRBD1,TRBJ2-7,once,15,CASSVQGAHFYEQYF,TGTGCCAGTAGTGTGCAGGGGGCCCATTTTTACGAGCAGTACTTC
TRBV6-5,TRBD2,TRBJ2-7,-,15,CASSKLAGSSYEQYF,TGTGCCAGCAGTAAACTAGCGGGAAGCTCCTACGAGCAGTACTTC
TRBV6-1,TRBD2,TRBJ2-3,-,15,CASSEASGNVDTQYF,TGTGCCAGCAGTGAAGCTAGCGGGAATGTAGATACGCAGTATTTT